This TCR beta chain was sequenced for a study of regulatory T cells in long-lasting Graves disease. About the study: By definition, persistent Graves' disease involved antithyroid drugs for over 5 years alongside positive TSH receptor antibodies.

Study-wide findings and caveats: Persistent cases favored TRBV28, TRBJ1-2 and TRBJ2-5.

Relying on iRepertoire HTBI primers and Arm-PCR of CDR3 regions, the team built TCR beta libraries. TCRdb reanalysed the multiplex PCR reads using MiXCR and keeps one entry per CDR3 protein. Here the sample spans roughly 300,000 distinct CDR3 sequences, about 20% being singletons. Time point given: persistent/refractory GD, antithyroid drugs over 5 years with positive TRAb. PBMC-derived RNA was used for the TCR library. Clinicians diagnosed Graves' disease using American Thyroid Association guidelines. This clonotype was seen a single time. What it binds is unknown. A read error may be the cause here, since a much bigger clone is one base away. This CDR3 has 15 residues. Germline CDR1 SEHNR, CDR2 FQNEAQ (reference sequence).

The origin of this receptor is a female donor with Graves disease. The input for sequencing was peripheral blood mononuclear cells (PBMCs), taken when the disease was refractory, from a patient treated with antithyroid drugs. The chain is built from TRBV7-9 and TRBJ2-5, with 8 bases identical to TRBD1. In nucleotides, the CDR3 is TGTGTCAGCAGACAGACAGGGGATTACCAAGAGACCCAGTACTTC. It translates to CVSRQTGDYQETQYF.